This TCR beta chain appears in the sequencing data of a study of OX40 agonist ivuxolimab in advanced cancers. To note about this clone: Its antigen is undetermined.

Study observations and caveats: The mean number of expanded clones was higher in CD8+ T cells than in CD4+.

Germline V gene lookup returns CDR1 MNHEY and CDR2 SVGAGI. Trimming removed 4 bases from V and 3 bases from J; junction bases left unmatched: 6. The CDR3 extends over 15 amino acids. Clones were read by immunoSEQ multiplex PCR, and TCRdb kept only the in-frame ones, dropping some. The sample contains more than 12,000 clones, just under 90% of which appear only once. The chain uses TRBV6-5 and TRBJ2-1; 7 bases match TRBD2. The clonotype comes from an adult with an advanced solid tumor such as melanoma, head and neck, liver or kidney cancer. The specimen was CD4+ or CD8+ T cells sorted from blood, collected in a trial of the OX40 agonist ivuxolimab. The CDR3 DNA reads TGTGCCAGCAGTTCGGGGGGACGCATCTACAATGAGCAGTTCTTC. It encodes CASSSGGRIYNEQFF.